A selection of T cell receptor beta chains follows, all from one sample in a study of CD8 T cells in ankylosing spondylitis. MiXCR was run by TCRdb on the 5' RACE reads, yielding one entry per CDR3 protein. There are 250,000 to 400,000 distinct CDR3 sequences in the sample; around 10% occur only once, and roughly 9.2% lies in the top ten. Sample: blood, either unsorted or a sorted T cell fraction (not recorded which). The source is a female donor with ankylosing spondylitis or in good health (not recorded which). Both conserved end residues are part of each CDR3. D genes are given only for firm matches.

CDR3 protein: CSAWTDVSNQPQHF
D gene: .
V gene: TRBV20-1
J gene: TRBJ1-5

CDR3 protein: CSVVGVTGANVLTF
D gene: .
V gene: TRBV29-1
J gene: TRBJ2-6

CDR3 protein: CASSQIRGIRGNTIYF
D gene: .
V gene: TRBV7-2
J gene: TRBJ1-3

CDR3 protein: CASSPGDRTQETQYF
D gene: .
V gene: TRBV27
J gene: TRBJ2-5

CDR3 protein: CSADPSSGSTDTQYF
D gene: .
V gene: TRBV20-1
J gene: TRBJ2-3

CDR3 protein: CSAGQGTNQPQHF
D gene: TRBD1
V gene: TRBV20-1
J gene: TRBJ1-5

CDR3 protein: CASSLSGIWGEQFF
D gene: .
V gene: TRBV27
J gene: TRBJ2-1

CDR3 protein: CSASGTGVGAFF
D gene: TRBD1
V gene: TRBV20-1
J gene: TRBJ1-1

CDR3 protein: CASVTGFTGELFF
D gene: TRBD1
V gene: TRBV7-2
J gene: TRBJ2-2

CDR3 protein: CASSSDGSGNTIYF
D gene: .
V gene: TRBV5-1
J gene: TRBJ1-3

CDR3 protein: CASRPPGASNQPQHF
D gene: .
V gene: TRBV27
J gene: TRBJ1-5

CDR3 protein: CSARDFTGQWGKNQPQHF
D gene: .
V gene: TRBV20-1
J gene: TRBJ1-5

CDR3 protein: CSAHSGSIYEQYF
D gene: TRBD2
V gene: TRBV20-1
J gene: TRBJ2-7

CDR3 protein: CSARDLDRVRDIQYF
D gene: TRBD1
V gene: TRBV20-1
J gene: TRBJ2-4

CDR3 protein: CASSLGPPAWFF
D gene: .
V gene: TRBV12-3/TRBV12-4
J gene: TRBJ2-1

CDR3 protein: CSARTMASAYEQYF
D gene: .
V gene: TRBV20-1
J gene: TRBJ2-7

CDR3 protein: CAARTSGANEQFF
D gene: TRBD2
V gene: TRBV7-9
J gene: TRBJ2-1

CDR3 protein: CSVEGQYNEQFF
D gene: .
V gene: TRBV29-1
J gene: TRBJ2-1